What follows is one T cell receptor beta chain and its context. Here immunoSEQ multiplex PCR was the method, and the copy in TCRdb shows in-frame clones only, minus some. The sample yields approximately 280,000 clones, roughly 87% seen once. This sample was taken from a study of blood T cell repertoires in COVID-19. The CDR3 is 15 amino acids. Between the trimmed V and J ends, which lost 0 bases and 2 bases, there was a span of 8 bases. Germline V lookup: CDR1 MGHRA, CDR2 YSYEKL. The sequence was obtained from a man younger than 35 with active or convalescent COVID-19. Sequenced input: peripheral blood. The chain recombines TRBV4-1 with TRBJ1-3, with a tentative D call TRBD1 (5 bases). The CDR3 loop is CASSQESRAGNTIYF. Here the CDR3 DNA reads TGCGCCAGCAGCCAAGAATCCAGGGCTGGAAACACCATATATTTT.